This T cell receptor beta chain was retrieved from a study of cytomegalovirus exposure and HLA in healthy donors. CDR1 is MNHEY and CDR2 is SMNVEV in the germline V gene (reference sequence). V lost 2 bases and J 7 bases, leaving 9 bases between the germline ends. CDR3 size: 13 residues. Turning to this clone: The target antigen is unknown.

Notes on the study in general: Analyses of presence and absence presupposed an approximately uniform sequencing depth across donors.

Amplification used 60 Vbeta primers and 13 Jbeta primers. Generated by immunoSEQ multiplex PCR, the TCRdb table keeps only in-frame clones and is missing some. The sample has more than 200,000 clones, 82% seen once. The rearrangement links TRBV27 to TRBJ2-1, with D perhaps TRBD1 (5 bases). This receptor was identified in a man aged 35-49 years in good health and CMV-seropositive. The sequencing sample was made of PBMCs. For the CDR3, the DNA is TGTGCCAGCAGTTTAACCAGGGTTAATGAGCAGTTCTTC. Its protein is CASSLTRVNEQFF.